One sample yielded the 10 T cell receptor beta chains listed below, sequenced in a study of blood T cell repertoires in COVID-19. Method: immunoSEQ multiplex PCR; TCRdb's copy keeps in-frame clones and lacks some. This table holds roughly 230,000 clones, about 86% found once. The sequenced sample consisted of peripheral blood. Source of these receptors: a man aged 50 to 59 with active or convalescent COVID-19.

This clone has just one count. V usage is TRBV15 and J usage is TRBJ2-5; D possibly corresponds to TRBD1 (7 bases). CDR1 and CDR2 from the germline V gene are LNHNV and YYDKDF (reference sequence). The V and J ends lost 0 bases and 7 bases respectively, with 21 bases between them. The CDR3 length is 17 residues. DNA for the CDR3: TGTGCCACCAGCAGAGATCCGGGGGCAGGGGGGAAGTTGACCCAGTACTTC. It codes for CATSRDPGAGGKLTQYF.

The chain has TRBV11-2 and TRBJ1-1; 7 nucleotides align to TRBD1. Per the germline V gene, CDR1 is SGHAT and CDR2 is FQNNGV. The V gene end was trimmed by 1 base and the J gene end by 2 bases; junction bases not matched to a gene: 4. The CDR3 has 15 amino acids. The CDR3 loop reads CASSLVTGANTEAFF. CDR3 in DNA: TGTGCCAGCAGCTTAGTCACAGGGGCCAACACTGAAGCTTTCTTT.

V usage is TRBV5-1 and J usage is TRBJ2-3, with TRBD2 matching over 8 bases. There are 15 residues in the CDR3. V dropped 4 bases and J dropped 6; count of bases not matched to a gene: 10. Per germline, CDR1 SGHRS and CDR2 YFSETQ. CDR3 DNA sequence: TGCGCCAGCAGCCAATTGGGACTAGATAGCGATACGCAGTATTTT. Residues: CASSQLGLDSDTQYF.

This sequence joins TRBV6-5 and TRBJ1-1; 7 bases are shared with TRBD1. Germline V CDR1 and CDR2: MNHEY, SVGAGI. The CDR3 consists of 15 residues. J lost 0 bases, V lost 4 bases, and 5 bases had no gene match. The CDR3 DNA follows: TGTGCCAGCAGTTTCTCAGGGGGTTTGAACACTGAAGCTTTCTTT. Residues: CASSFSGGLNTEAFF.

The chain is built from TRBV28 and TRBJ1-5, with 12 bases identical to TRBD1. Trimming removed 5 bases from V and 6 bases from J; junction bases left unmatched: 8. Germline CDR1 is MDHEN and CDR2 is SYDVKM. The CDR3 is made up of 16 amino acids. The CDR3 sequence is CASSPQGQGAFQPQHF. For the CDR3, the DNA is TGTGCCAGCAGTCCCCAGGGACAGGGGGCTTTTCAGCCCCAGCATTTT.

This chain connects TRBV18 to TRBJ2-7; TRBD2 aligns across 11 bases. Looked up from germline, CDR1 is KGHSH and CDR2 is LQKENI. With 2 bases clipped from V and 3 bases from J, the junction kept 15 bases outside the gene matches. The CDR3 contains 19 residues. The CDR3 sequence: CASSPRMIAGGRISYEQYF. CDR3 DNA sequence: TGTGCCAGCTCACCAAGGATGATAGCGGGGGGGCGAATCAGCTACGAGCAGTACTTC.

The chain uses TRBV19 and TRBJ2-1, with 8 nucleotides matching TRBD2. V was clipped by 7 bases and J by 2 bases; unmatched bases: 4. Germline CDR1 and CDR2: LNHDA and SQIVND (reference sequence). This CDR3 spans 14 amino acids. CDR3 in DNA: TGTGCCAGTACAAGCGGGGGCACCTACAATGAGCAGTTCTTC. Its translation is CASTSGGTYNEQFF.

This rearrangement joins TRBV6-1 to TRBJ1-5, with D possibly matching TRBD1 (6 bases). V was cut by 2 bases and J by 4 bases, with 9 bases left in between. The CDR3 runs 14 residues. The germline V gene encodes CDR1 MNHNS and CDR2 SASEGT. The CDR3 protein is CASSESQGNQPQHF. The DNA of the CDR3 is TGTGCCAGCAGTGAAAGTCAGGGGAATCAGCCCCAGCATTTT.

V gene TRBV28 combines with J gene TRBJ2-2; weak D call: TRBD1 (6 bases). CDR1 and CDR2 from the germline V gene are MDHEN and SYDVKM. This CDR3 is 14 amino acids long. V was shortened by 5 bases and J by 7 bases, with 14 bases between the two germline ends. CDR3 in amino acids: CASSTDQGIGELFF. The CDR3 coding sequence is TGTGCCAGCAGTACGGACCAGGGGATCGGGGAGCTGTTTTTT.

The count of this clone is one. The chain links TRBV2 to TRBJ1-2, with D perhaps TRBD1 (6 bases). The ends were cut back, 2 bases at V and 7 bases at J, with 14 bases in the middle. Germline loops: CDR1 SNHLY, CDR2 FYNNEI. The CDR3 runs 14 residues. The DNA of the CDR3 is TGTGCCAGCAGTGAACAGAGGACAGTCGTTGGCTACACCTTC. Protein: CASSEQRTVVGYTF.